This entry lists 23 T cell receptor beta chains sequenced from one sample in a study of CD8+ T cells in alopecia areata. Extraction and reverse transcription of RNA yielded cDNA as the sequencing template. Here immunoSEQ multiplex PCR was the method, and the copy in TCRdb shows in-frame clones only, minus some. The repertoire holds more than 150,000 clones, with more than 45% as singletons. The sample consisted of CD8+ T cells sorted from blood, taken at week 0. These receptors were taken from a human donor with alopecia areata.

This clone appeared a few times. This sequence joins TRBV29-1 and TRBJ2-5; 8 bases align to TRBD1. Near its end, the DNA agrees better with TRBJ2-7, so the J call may be wrong. The CDR3 loop spans 12 amino acids. Per the germline V gene, CDR1 is SQVTM and CDR2 is ANQGSEA. The CDR3 region has the DNA TGCAGCGCGACAGGGGAGACCTACGAGCAGTACTTC. As protein: CSATGETYEQYF.

V and J are TRBV6-5 and TRBJ1-1; D is undetermined. V was shortened by 3 bases and J by 0 bases, with 11 bases between the two germline ends. Germline V lookup: CDR1 MNHEY, CDR2 SVGAGI. The CDR3 covers 15 residues. The CDR3 is CASSYLGAVNTEAFF. The CDR3 bases are TGTGCCAGCAGTTATTTAGGCGCGGTGAACACTGAAGCTTTCTTT.

This clone was seen a few times. This chain links TRBV4-1 with TRBJ2-7; D uncertain. V was cut by 4 bases and J by 6 bases, with 16 bases left in between. Germline CDR1 is MGHRA and CDR2 is YSYEKL. The CDR3 sequence is 14 residues long. The chain's CDR3 is CASSPKLSAREQYF. The CDR3 nucleotides read TGCGCCAGCAGCCCAAAACTGTCTGCTCGCGAGCAGTACTTC.

This clone was observed a few times. This sequence joins TRBV29-1 and TRBJ2-5; D might be TRBD1 (5 bases). This CDR3 has 10 amino acids. The V end lost 6 bases, the J end lost 5 bases, and 7 bases lay between the germline ends. Germline CDR1 SQVTM, CDR2 ANQGSEA. CDR3 in DNA: TGCAGCGTAGGGGATGAGACCCAGTACTTC. Protein: CSVGDETQYF.

This clone was recorded a few times. The V call is TRBV7-9, the J call TRBJ1-5, with a tentative D call TRBD1 (5 bases). The CDR3 length is 15 residues. Trimming stripped 4 bases from V and 4 bases from J, with 14 bases between. Looked up from germline, CDR1 is SEHNR and CDR2 is FQNEAQ (reference sequence). The CDR3 coding sequence is TGTGCCAGCAGCTGGGGGGAAACGGGAAATCAGCCCCAGCATTTT. Its protein product is CASSWGETGNQPQHF.

This chain joins TRBV13 and TRBJ2-5; 10 bases are shared with TRBD2. The J segment lost 5 bases and the V segment lost 2 bases, leaving 5 bases of the junction unmatched. Germline V CDR1 and CDR2: PRHDT, FYEKMQ (reference sequence). The CDR3 spans 15 residues. The CDR3: CASSLRLAGVETQYF. The CDR3 coding sequence is TGTGCCAGCAGCTTACGGCTAGCGGGGGTGGAGACCCAGTACTTC.

This clone was found a few times. The J gene is TRBJ1-4, the V gene TRBV5-5; D call uncertain. The CDR3 has 14 amino acids. Germline V lookup: CDR1 SGHKS, CDR2 YYEKEE (reference sequence). Trimming cost V 1 base and J 1 base, with 5 bases left between them. In DNA form, the CDR3 reads TGTGCCAGCAGCTTGCGTCTAACTAATGAAAAACTGTTTTTT. Translating gives CASSLRLTNEKLFF.

This sequence joins TRBV4-3 and TRBJ1-2, with 8 bases lining up with TRBD1. The ends lost 4 bases at V and 8 bases at J; junction bases unmatched: 15. Germline CDR1 reads LGHNA; CDR2 reads YSLEER. The CDR3 sequence is 16 residues long. Here the CDR3 DNA reads TGCGCCAGCAGCCCAGAAGACGGGGGACAGGTCGCGGGCTACACCTTC. Translating gives CASSPEDGGQVAGYTF.

This chain joins TRBV11-2 and TRBJ2-7, with no clear D. Germline CDR1 is SGHAT and CDR2 is FQNNGV. Between the trimmed V and J ends, which lost 5 bases and 6 bases, there was a span of 8 bases. The CDR3 runs to 11 residues. CDR3 nucleotide sequence: TGTGCCAGCAGCCTCGGGCCCGAGCAGTACTTC. Protein product: CASSLGPEQYF. Using reference TRBV11-2 and TRBJ2-7 for the parts outside the CDR3, the full variable domain is EAGVAQSPRYKIIEKRQSVAFWCNPISGHATLYWYQQILGQGPKLLIQFQNNGVVDDSQLPKDRFSAERLKGVDSTLKIQPAKLEDSAVYLCASSLGPEQYFGPGTRLTVT.

This clone occurred a few times. V usage is TRBV11-2 and J usage is TRBJ2-5; 7 bases align to TRBD1. The germline V gene encodes CDR1 SGHAT and CDR2 FQNNGV. The J segment lost 1 base and the V segment lost 4 bases, leaving 6 bases of the junction unmatched. This CDR3 has 15 residues. CDR3 sequence reads: CASSSGQMIQETQYF. The CDR3 DNA sequence: TGTGCCAGCAGCTCGGGACAGATGATCCAAGAGACCCAGTACTTC.

The table lists this clone with a count of one. In DNA, the CDR3 is TGTGCCTGGAGAGACGGGCAAGGGGTCTACGAGCAGTACTTC. It specifies CAWRDGQGVYEQYF. This chain uses TRBV30 with TRBJ2-7; D perhaps matches TRBD1 (5 bases). The CDR3 extends over 14 amino acids. The V end was cut by 3 bases, the J end by 3 bases, with 15 bases between. The V gene's germline CDR1 is GTSNPN and CDR2 SVGIG (reference sequence).

The chain has TRBV7-8 and TRBJ2-5; D may be TRBD1 (5 bases). Germline assignment: CDR1 SGHVS and CDR2 FQNEAQ. The CDR3 runs to 17 residues. Trimming removed 4 bases at V and 0 bases at J, with 18 bases between. CDR3 sequence: CASSYYRTGWYQETQYF. CDR3 DNA: TGTGCCAGCAGCTACTATAGAACAGGCTGGTACCAAGAGACCCAGTACTTC.

This chain joins TRBV29-1 and TRBJ2-7; D not certain. This CDR3 is 12 amino acids long. The germline V and J ends were trimmed by 0 bases and 6 bases, with 9 bases remaining between them. CDR1 SQVTM and CDR2 ANQGSEA come from the germline V gene. The CDR3 bases are TGCAGCGTTGAAGATCGCACAGCCGAGCAGTACTTC. Its translation is CSVEDRTAEQYF.

This rearrangement joins TRBV11-2 to TRBJ1-1; D gene ambiguous. V lost 5 bases to trimming and J lost 7 bases, with 11 bases between them. CDR1 and CDR2 from the germline V gene are SGHAT and FQNNGV. The length of the CDR3 is 12 residues. CDR3 residues: CASSTGWGEAFF. CDR3 DNA sequence: TGTGCCAGCAGCACGGGGTGGGGTGAAGCTTTCTTT.

This clone came up a few times. CDR3 nucleotide sequence: TGTGCCAGCAGCCCGGGACCCTTAAGGGACACCGGGGAGCTGTTTTTT. Amino acids: CASSPGPLRDTGELFF. The chain couples TRBV27 to TRBJ2-2, with D perhaps given as TRBD1 or TRBD2 (5 bases each). The CDR3 is made up of 16 amino acids. V gave up 6 bases and J gave up 3 bases, with 17 bases separating them. Germline CDR1 MNHEY, CDR2 SMNVEV (reference sequence).

This chain uses TRBV7-8 with TRBJ1-6; 10 bases are a match to TRBD1. The CDR3 has 14 amino acids. The V gene's germline CDR1 is SGHVS and CDR2 FQNEAQ. The ends lost 7 bases at V and 13 bases at J; junction bases unmatched: 10. In DNA form, the CDR3 reads TGTGCCAGCAAGTTGGGGACAGGGGCCTCGCCCCTCCACTTT. This sequence encodes CASKLGTGASPLHF.

This clone was picked up one time. This chain uses TRBV30 with TRBJ1-5; a weak D match, TRBD1 (6 bases). Germline CDR1 GTSNPN, CDR2 SVGIG (reference sequence). The CDR3 runs to 12 residues. V gave up 5 bases and J gave up 4 bases, with 9 bases separating them. The CDR3 DNA reads TGTGCCTGGGCAGACAGGAATCAGCCCCAGCATTTT. The encoded protein is CAWADRNQPQHF. The whole variable domain, remainder taken from reference TRBV30 and TRBJ1-5, is SQTIHQWPATLVQPVGSPLSLECTVEGTSNPNLYWYRQAAGRGLQLLFYSVGIGQISSEVPQNLSASRPQDRQFILSSKKLLLSDSGFYLCAWADRNQPQHFGDGTRLSIL.

The rearrangement uses TRBV7-8 and TRBJ1-2; the D gene is possibly TRBD1 (6 bases). Between the trimmed V and J ends, which lost 5 bases and 2 bases, there was a span of 9 bases. In germline, CDR1 is SGHVS, CDR2 FQNEAQ. This CDR3 has 13 residues. The CDR3 sequence: CASSLGQNYGYTF. CDR3 in DNA: TGTGCCAGCAGCCTCGGACAGAACTATGGCTACACCTTC.

The chain has TRBV29-1 and TRBJ1-1; perhaps TRBD1 as D (6 bases). The CDR3 is 18 residues long. V dropped 3 bases and J dropped 3 bases, with 26 bases sitting between them. Per germline, CDR1 SQVTM and CDR2 ANQGSEA. This CDR3 reads CSVELAAPQGNRDTEAFF. The CDR3 bases are TGCAGCGTTGAGCTAGCCGCGCCTCAGGGGAATAGGGACACTGAAGCTTTCTTT.

The V gene is TRBV11-2, the J gene TRBJ2-1, with 12 bases fitting TRBD2. V dropped 4 bases and J dropped 6; count of bases not matched to a gene: 4. The CDR3 has 15 amino acids. Germline V lookup: CDR1 SGHAT, CDR2 FQNNGV. The CDR3 sequence is CASSSGTSGLNEQFF. In DNA form, the CDR3 reads TGTGCCAGCAGCTCCGGGACTAGCGGGCTCAATGAGCAGTTCTTC.

This clone has just a few counts. This CDR3 is CASSFRSYEQYF. CDR3 coding DNA: TGTGCCAGCAGTTTTCGGTCCTACGAGCAGTACTTC. The chain couples TRBV28 to TRBJ2-7; D remains unclear. Looked up from germline, CDR1 is MDHEN and CDR2 is SYDVKM. Trimming removed 3 bases from V and 1 base from J, with 4 bases in between. The CDR3 is 12 amino acids.

The V call is TRBV2, the J call TRBJ2-7; D is uncertain. With 8 bases removed from V and 3 bases from J, the gap between germline ends came to 11 bases. The CDR3 has 12 residues. Germline V gene data show CDR1 as SNHLY and CDR2 as FYNNEI. CDR3 amino acids: CASVSSLYEQYF. The CDR3, as DNA: TGTGCCAGCGTGAGTTCCCTCTACGAGCAGTACTTC.

V and J are TRBV29-1 and TRBJ2-5, with D perhaps TRBD2 (6 bases). V was cut by 7 bases and J by 4 bases, with 13 bases left in between. This CDR3 spans 12 amino acids. Per germline, CDR1 SQVTM and CDR2 ANQGSEA. CDR3 protein: CSALDGGETQYF. The CDR3 nucleotides read TGCAGCGCCCTTGACGGGGGAGAGACCCAGTACTTC.